What follows are 14 T cell receptor beta chains derived from one specimen sequenced in a study of CD8+CD57+ T cells in acquired aplastic anemia. Genomic DNA was employed as the template in profiling TCR beta VDJ and CDR3. TCRdb used MiXCR to reprocess the reads, holding one entry per CDR3 protein. This table has fewer than 200,000 distinct CDR3 sequences, around half appearing once. All patients picked for sequencing had shown, by flow cytometry, an expansion of CD8+CD57+ cells. Sequenced: sorted CD4+, CD8+, or CD8+CD57+ T cells (not recorded which) from PBMCs. Source of these receptors: a human donor with aplastic anemia.

This clonotype was picked up one time. The chain joins TRBV7-9 to TRBJ1-2; D gene unclear. Germline lookup yields CDR1 SEHNR and CDR2 FQNEAQ (reference sequence). The V end lost 5 bases, the J end lost 8 bases, and 12 bases lay between the germline ends. This CDR3 is 12 amino acids long. The CDR3: CASSPRVWGYTF. The CDR3 DNA reads TGTGCCAGCAGCCCAAGGGTTTGGGGCTACACCTTC.

The rearrangement links TRBV5-6 to TRBJ1-2; D unresolved. Germline V gene lookup returns CDR1 SGHDT and CDR2 YYEEEE. Trimming stripped 0 bases from V and 4 bases from J, with 7 bases between. This CDR3 is built from 13 residues. The CDR3 DNA follows: TGTGCCAGCAGCTTGGGCGCGTTCTATGGCTACACCTTC. This sequence encodes CASSLGAFYGYTF.

This clonotype has just a few counts. This may be a read error, as it is one base from a much larger clone. This sequence joins TRBV4-2 and TRBJ2-7; D might be TRBD2 (5 bases). Germline V gene data show CDR1 as LGHNA and CDR2 as YNFKEQ. There are 14 residues in the CDR3. The CDR3 spells CASSPQEEAYERYF. CDR3 nucleotide sequence: TGTGCCAGCAGCCCGCAGGAGGAGGCCTACGAGCGGTACTTC.

V and J are TRBV27 and TRBJ2-1, with D possibly called TRBD1 or TRBD2 (6 bases each). The CDR3 is 11 residues long. With 5 bases removed from V and 12 bases from J, the gap between germline ends came to 11 bases. Looked up from germline, CDR1 is MNHEY and CDR2 is SMNVEV (reference sequence). CDR3: CASSRGHGQFF. The CDR3 DNA reads as TGTGCCAGCAGTCGGGGGCATGGGCAGTTCTTC.

This clonotype was detected many times. The V and J genes are TRBV12-3 or TRBV12-4 and TRBJ2-6; the match to TRBD2 covers 15 bases. Trimming removed 6 bases from V and 4 bases from J; junction bases left unmatched: 7. The CDR3 covers 18 residues. In DNA, the CDR3 is TGTGCCAGCAGCCGCGGACTAGCGGGGGGGATGGGGGCCAACGTCCTGACTTTC. Translation gives CASSRGLAGGMGANVLTF.

This clonotype came up many times. The rearrangement uses TRBV2 and TRBJ2-1; tentatively, D is TRBD2 (5 bases). The CDR3 is made up of 15 amino acids. V dropped 4 bases and J dropped 6 bases, with 16 bases sitting between them. Germline V lookup: CDR1 SNHLY, CDR2 FYNNEI. Here the CDR3 DNA reads TGTGCCAGCAGTGGAACTAGTGGGTTCTTCAATGAGCAGTTCTTC. The encoded protein is CASSGTSGFFNEQFF.

This clonotype has just a few counts. The chain recombines TRBV7-2 with TRBJ1-6; 7 bases fit TRBD1. CDR3 size: 19 residues. The V and J ends lost 0 bases and 7 bases, in that order; junction bases with no gene match: 15. Germline CDR1 reads SGHTA; CDR2 reads FQGNSA. CDR3 nucleotides: TGTGCCAGCAGCTTAGCGCCCGTGGGCAGGGGGTCCAAAAATTCACCCCTCCACTTT. Its protein product is CASSLAPVGRGSKNSPLHF.

In this sample, this clonotype turned up a few times. The CDR3 DNA is TGTGCCAGCAGCTTAGGACCTTCAACTGAAGCTTTCTTT. It codes for CASSLGPSTEAFF. J is TRBJ1-1 and V is TRBV7-2; D not certain. The V gene lost 1 base and the J gene lost 5 bases, with 8 bases spanning the gap. Germline V gene sequence: CDR1 SGHTA, CDR2 FQGNSA. The CDR3 sequence is 13 residues long. Filled out from reference TRBV7-2 and TRBJ1-1, the complete variable domain reads GAGVSQSPSNKVTEKGKDVELRCDPISGHTALYWYRQSLGQGLEFLIYFQGNSAPDKSGLPSDRFSAERTGGSVSTLTIQRTQQEDSAVYLCASSLGPSTEAFFGQGTRLTVV.

The table lists this clonotype with many counts. V gene TRBV6-2 or TRBV6-3 combines with J gene TRBJ1-6; 7 bases map to TRBD1. V dropped 2 bases and J dropped 10; count of bases not matched to a gene: 8. The CDR3 has 15 amino acids. Per the germline V gene, CDR1 is MNHEY and CDR2 is SVGEGT. This CDR3 reads CASSYPGTVKSPLHF. The CDR3 DNA follows: TGTGCCAGCAGTTACCCTGGGACAGTCAAGTCACCCCTCCACTTT.

Points on this clonotype: A much larger clone is a single base away; this may be a read error. This sequence joins TRBV5-8 and TRBJ1-5; unclear D gene. The CDR3 sequence is 13 residues long. CDR1 and CDR2 (germline): SGHTS, YDEGEE. Trimming removed 2 bases from V and 5 bases from J, with 8 bases in between. Here the CDR3 reads CASSFGEYQPQHF. The CDR3 region has the DNA TGTGCCAGCAGCTTCGGAGAATATCAGCCCCAGCATTTT.

This clonotype occurred once. Just one base apart from a much larger clone, this may be a read error. The rearrangement links TRBV19 to TRBJ2-2, with 13 bases lining up with TRBD2. The CDR3 extends over 17 amino acids. The germline CDR1 and CDR2 sequences are LNHDA and SQIVND (reference sequence). The CDR3 is CASSRTSGGQNTGELVF. The CDR3 DNA sequence: TGTGCCAGTAGTAGGACTAGCGGGGGCCAGAACACCGGGGAGCTGGTTTTT.

This chain uses TRBV2 with TRBJ2-1; D remains unclear. From germline, CDR1 is SNHLY and CDR2 FYNNEI. V lost 8 bases and J 0 bases, leaving 11 bases between the germline ends. The CDR3 length is 14 residues. CDR3 amino acids: CASRAPSSYNEQFF. Here the CDR3 DNA reads TGTGCCAGCCGAGCGCCGAGCTCCTACAATGAGCAGTTCTTC.

To note about this clonotype: At one end the junction does not follow the germline gene, possibly because of a read error. In nucleotides, the CDR3 is TGTGCCAGCCGCTTCTCCGGTGAGCAGTTCTTC. It translates to CASRFSGEQFF. J is TRBJ2-1 and V is TRBV11-2; no definite D call. Germline CDR1 is SGHAT and CDR2 is FQNNGV. The CDR3 contains 11 residues.

V is TRBV7-9 and J is TRBJ1-5; D unresolved. Germline V gene sequence: CDR1 SEHNR, CDR2 FQNEAQ (reference sequence). Between the trimmed V and J ends, which lost 1 base and 5 bases, there was a span of 12 bases. This CDR3 comprises 15 residues. Here the CDR3 reads CASSLGTGRDQPQHF. The CDR3 region has the DNA TGTGCCAGCAGCTTAGGCACGGGAAGGGATCAGCCCCAGCATTTT.